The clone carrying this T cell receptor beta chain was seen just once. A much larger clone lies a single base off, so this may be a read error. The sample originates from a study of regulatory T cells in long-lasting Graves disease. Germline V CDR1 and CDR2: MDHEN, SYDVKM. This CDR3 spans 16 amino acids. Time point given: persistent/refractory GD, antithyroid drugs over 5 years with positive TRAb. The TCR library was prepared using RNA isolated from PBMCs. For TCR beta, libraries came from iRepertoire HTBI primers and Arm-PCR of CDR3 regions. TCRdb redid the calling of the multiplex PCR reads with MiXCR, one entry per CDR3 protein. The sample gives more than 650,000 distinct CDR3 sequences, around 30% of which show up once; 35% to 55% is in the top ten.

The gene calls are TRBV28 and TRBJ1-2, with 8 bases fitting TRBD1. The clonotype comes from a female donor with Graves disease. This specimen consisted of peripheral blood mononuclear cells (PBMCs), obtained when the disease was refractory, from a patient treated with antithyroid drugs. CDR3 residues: CASSLKSGRGREGCTF. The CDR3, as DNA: TGTGCCAGCAGTTTAAAATCCGGCAGGGGGCGAGAGGGCTGCACCTTC.